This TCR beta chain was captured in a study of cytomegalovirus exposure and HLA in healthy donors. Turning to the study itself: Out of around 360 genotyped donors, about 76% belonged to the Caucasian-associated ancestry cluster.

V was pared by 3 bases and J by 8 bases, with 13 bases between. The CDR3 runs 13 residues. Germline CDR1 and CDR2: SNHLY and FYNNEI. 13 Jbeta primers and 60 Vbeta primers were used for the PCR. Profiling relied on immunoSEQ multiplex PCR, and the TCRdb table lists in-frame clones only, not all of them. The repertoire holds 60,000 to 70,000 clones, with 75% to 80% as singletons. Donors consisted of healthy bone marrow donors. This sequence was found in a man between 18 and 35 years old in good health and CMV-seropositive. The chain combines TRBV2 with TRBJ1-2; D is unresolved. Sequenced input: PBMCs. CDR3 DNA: TGTGCCAGCAGTGAGGACCGGGGTAGAGGCTACACCTTC. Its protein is CASSEDRGRGYTF. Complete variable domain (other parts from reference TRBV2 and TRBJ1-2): EPEVTQTPSHQVTQMGQEVILRCVPISNHLYFYWYRQILGQKVEFLVSFYNNEISEKSEIFDDQFSVERPDGSNFTLKIRSTKLEDSAMYFCASSEDRGRGYTFGSGTRLTVV.